Listed below are T cell receptor beta chains from one sample, sequenced in a study of blood T cell repertoires in COVID-19. Clones were sequenced by immunoSEQ multiplex PCR, and TCRdb holds only the in-frame ones, with some missing. The sample consists of 60,000 to 100,000 clones, approximately 90% of them appearing once. Sequences were obtained from peripheral blood. These receptor sequences come from a man aged 45 to 65 with active COVID-19. Each CDR3 is given with its conserved first and last residue. The D gene is left open where the match is weak. Not all rows give a size; the values are once, few, many and, for expanded clones, a class.

-	-	TRBV28	TRBJ2-3	TGTGCCAGCCTCCGGGACACCACAGATACGCAGTATTTT	CASLRDTTDTQYF
-	-	TRBV5-1	TRBJ2-7	TGCGCCAGCAGCTTGGCCGGAGCAAAATCCCTCTACGAGCAGTACTTC	CASSLAGAKSLYEQYF
-	-	TRBV28	TRBJ1-2	TGTGCCATCCAAAGCACGGACTTCTCTGGTGGCTACACCTTC	CAIQSTDFSGGYTF
-	-	TRBV7-2	TRBJ1-3	TGTGCCAGCAGCTTAGGAGGAGGGCTAGCTTCAAGAAACACCATATATTTT	CASSLGGGLASRNTIYF
-	TRBD2	TRBV28	TRBJ2-3	TGTGCCAGCAGTTTCGGTCTAGCGGGAGGGCGGCTTACGCAGTATTTT	CASSFGLAGGRLTQYF
-	-	TRBV5-5	TRBJ1-3	TGTGCCAGCAGCTGGGACATCTCTGGAAACACCATATATTTT	CASSWDISGNTIYF
-	TRBD1	TRBV19	TRBJ1-5	TGTGCCAGTAGTACGGACAGGGCGTACAATCAGCCCCAGCATTTT	CASSTDRAYNQPQHF
-	TRBD1	TRBV3-1/TRBV3-2	TRBJ2-7	TGTGCCAGCAGCCTAGGACAGGTCGGCTACGAGCAGTACTTC	CASSLGQVGYEQYF
-	-	TRBV28	TRBJ1-1	TGTGCCAGCAGTCCAACCTGGAGCTCTGAAGCTTTCTTT	CASSPTWSSEAFF
-	-	TRBV12-3/TRBV12-4	TRBJ1-2	TGTGCCAGCAGTTTAGGAGCAGCGTATGGCTACACCTTC	CASSLGAAYGYTF
-	-	TRBV11-2	TRBJ2-7	TGTGCCAGCAGCACCACAGGGTTCGAGCAGTACTTC	CASSTTGFEQYF
few	-	TRBV6-5	TRBJ1-2	TGTGCCAGCAGCCACGGACAGCTAAACTATGGCTACACCTTC	CASSHGQLNYGYTF
-	TRBD2	TRBV6-2/TRBV6-3	TRBJ2-1	TGTGCCAGCAGCCAGCGGGAGAGGAGGAATGAGCAGTTCTTC	CASSQRERRNEQFF
-	-	TRBV6-5	TRBJ2-1	TGTGCCAGCAGTTATGGTAGGGGATGGGAGCAGTTCTTC	CASSYGRGWEQFF
once	TRBD2	TRBV15	TRBJ2-5	TGTGCCACCAGCTCCCGACTAGCGGGAGGGGGAGAGACCCAGTACTTC	CATSSRLAGGGETQYF
-	TRBD2	TRBV28	TRBJ2-1	TGTGCCAGCAGTTTCGAGACTAGCGGCTCAGGGGAGCAGTTCTTC	CASSFETSGSGEQFF
-	TRBD1	TRBV5-1	TRBJ2-2	TGCGCCAGCAGCTTGAGCCCCCGGACAGGGGCCGGGGAGCTGTTTTTT	CASSLSPRTGAGELFF